This passage covers 8 T cell receptor beta chains from one sample sequenced in a study of spatial heterogeneity in lung cancer. TCRdb independently ran MiXCR on the 5' RACE reads; one entry per CDR3 protein. The sample yields 35,000 to 55,000 distinct CDR3 sequences, 6% to 7% seen once. Time point noted: sample taken at primary tumor resection. Unsorted samples of tumor, nontumor lung or frozen PBMC had their whole RNA sequenced. The specimen comprised PBMCs, sampled at surgery. The receptors originated from a female donor with early-stage non-small cell lung cancer.

The table lists this clonotype with many counts. The chain has TRBV2 and TRBJ2-4, with 9 nucleotides matching TRBD1. Trimming removed 8 bases from V and 0 bases from J; junction bases left unmatched: 5. The CDR3 is 15 residues long. Per germline, CDR1 SNHLY and CDR2 FYNNEI. In DNA form, the CDR3 reads TGTGCCAGCCAGGGACAGGGATTAGCCAAAAACATTCAGTACTTC. This encodes CASQGQGLAKNIQYF.

Ten or more counts support this clonotype. V usage is TRBV20-1 and J usage is TRBJ1-4; D call uncertain. Germline CDR1 DFQATT, CDR2 SNEGSKA (reference sequence). Trimming shortened V by 3 bases and J by 3 bases, and 11 bases separated the two germline ends. The CDR3 has 14 residues. The DNA of the CDR3 is TGCAGTGCTAGCGGAAGACCCTCTAATGAAAAACTGTTTTTT. Translation: CSASGRPSNEKLFF.

This clonotype was detected only once. V is TRBV11-2 and J is TRBJ2-1; 8 nucleotides agree with TRBD2. Germline V gene sequence: CDR1 SGHAT, CDR2 FQNNGV. The V and J ends lost 8 bases and 3 bases, in that order; junction bases with no gene match: 6. The CDR3 is 14 residues long. In DNA form, the CDR3 reads TGTGCCAGCCAAGCGGGGGCACTCTACAATGAGCAGTTCTTC. It specifies CASQAGALYNEQFF.

CDR3 coding DNA: TGTGCCAGCAGCTTCGCAGGGGGGAACTATCAGCCCCAGCATTTT. It codes for CASSFAGGNYQPQHF. J is TRBJ1-5 and V is TRBV7-9; 7 bases align to TRBD1. V lost 3 bases and J lost 5; bases outside the gene matches: 7. The CDR3 has 15 residues. Germline loops: CDR1 SEHNR, CDR2 FQNEAQ (reference sequence).

This clonotype has at least ten counts. The genes are TRBV6-2 or TRBV6-3 and TRBJ1-1, with 11 bases fitting TRBD1. The CDR3 is 15 residues long. V was pared by 7 bases and J by 1 base, with 5 bases of the junction left unmatched. The germline V gene has CDR1 MNHEY and CDR2 SVGEGT. As DNA, the CDR3 is TGTGCCAGCATGGACAGGGGGCGTGGGAACACTGAAGCTTTCTTT. Amino acid sequence: CASMDRGRGNTEAFF.

This rearrangement joins TRBV20-1 to TRBJ2-1; TRBD2 matches at 15 bases. This CDR3 has 17 amino acids. V lost 6 bases, J lost 4 bases, and 10 bases stayed unmatched. Germline CDR1 reads DFQATT; CDR2 reads SNEGSKA (reference sequence). CDR3 in amino acids: CSASGTSGGKWYNEQFF. The CDR3 bases are TGCAGTGCGTCCGGGACTAGCGGGGGGAAGTGGTACAATGAGCAGTTCTTC.

This clonotype was observed at least ten times. The V gene is TRBV12-3 or TRBV12-4, the J gene TRBJ1-5; D unclear. Trimming left V 0 bases short and J 6 bases short, with 9 bases between. The CDR3 sequence is 14 residues long. CDR3 sequence reads: CASSLALDSQPQHF. As DNA, the CDR3 is TGTGCCAGCAGTTTAGCCCTCGACTCTCAGCCCCAGCATTTT.

The table lists this clonotype with a few counts. The J gene is TRBJ2-3, the V gene TRBV4-2; D gene uncertain. This CDR3 contains 14 residues. Germline CDR1 is LGHNA and CDR2 is YNFKEQ. V gave up 0 bases and J gave up 3 bases, with 7 bases separating them. Written as DNA, the CDR3 is TGTGCCAGCAGCCAAGACTCGACAACAGATACGCAGTATTTT. Translated: CASSQDSTTDTQYF.